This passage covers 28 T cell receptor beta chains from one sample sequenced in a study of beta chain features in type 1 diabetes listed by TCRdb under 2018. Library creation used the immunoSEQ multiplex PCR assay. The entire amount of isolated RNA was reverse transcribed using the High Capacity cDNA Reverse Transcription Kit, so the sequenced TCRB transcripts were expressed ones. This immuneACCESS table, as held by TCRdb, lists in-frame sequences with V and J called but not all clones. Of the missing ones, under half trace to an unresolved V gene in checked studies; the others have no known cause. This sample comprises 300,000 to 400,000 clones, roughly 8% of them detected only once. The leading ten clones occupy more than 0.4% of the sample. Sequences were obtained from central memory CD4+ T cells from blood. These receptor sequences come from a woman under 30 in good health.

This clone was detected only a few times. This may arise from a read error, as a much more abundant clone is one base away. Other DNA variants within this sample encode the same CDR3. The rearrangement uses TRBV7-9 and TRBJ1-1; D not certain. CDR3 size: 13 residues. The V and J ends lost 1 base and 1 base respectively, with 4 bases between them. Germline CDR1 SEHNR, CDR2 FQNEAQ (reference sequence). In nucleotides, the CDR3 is TGTGCCAGCAGCTTAGGAGAGAACACTGAAGCTTTCTTT. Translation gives CASSLGENTEAFF.

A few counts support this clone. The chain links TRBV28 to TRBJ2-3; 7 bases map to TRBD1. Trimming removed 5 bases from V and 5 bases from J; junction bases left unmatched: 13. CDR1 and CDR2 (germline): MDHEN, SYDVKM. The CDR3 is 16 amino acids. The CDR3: CASSLSGQGVGDTQYF. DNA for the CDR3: TGTGCCAGCAGTCTCTCTGGTCAGGGGGTTGGAGATACGCAGTATTTT.

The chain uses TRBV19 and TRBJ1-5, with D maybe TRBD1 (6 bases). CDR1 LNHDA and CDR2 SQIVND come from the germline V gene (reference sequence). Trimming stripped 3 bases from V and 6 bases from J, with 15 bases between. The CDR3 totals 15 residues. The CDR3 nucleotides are TGTGCCAGTAGTATGGGACAAAACCCCCGTCAGCCCCAGCATTTT. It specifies CASSMGQNPRQPQHF.

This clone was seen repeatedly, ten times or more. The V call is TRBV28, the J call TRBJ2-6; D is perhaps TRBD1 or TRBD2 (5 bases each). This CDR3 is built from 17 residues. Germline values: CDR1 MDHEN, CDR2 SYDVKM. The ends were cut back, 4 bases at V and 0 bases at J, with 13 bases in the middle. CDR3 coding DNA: TGTGCCAGCAGTTCGGCAGGGAGTTTCTCTGGGGCCAACGTCCTGACTTTC. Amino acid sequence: CASSSAGSFSGANVLTF. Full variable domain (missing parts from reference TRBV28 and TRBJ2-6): DVKVTQSSRYLVKRTGEKVFLECVQDMDHENMFWYRQDPGLGLRLIYFSYDVKMKEKGDIPEGYSVSREKKERFSLILESASTNQTSMYLCASSSAGSFSGANVLTFGAGSRLTVL.

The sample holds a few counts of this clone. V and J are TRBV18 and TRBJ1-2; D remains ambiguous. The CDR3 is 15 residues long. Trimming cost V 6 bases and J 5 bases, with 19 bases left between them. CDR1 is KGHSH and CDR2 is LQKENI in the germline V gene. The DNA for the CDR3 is TGTGCCAGCTCGGAAAGGGTGAACAGAGAGTATGGCTACACCTTC. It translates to CASSERVNREYGYTF.

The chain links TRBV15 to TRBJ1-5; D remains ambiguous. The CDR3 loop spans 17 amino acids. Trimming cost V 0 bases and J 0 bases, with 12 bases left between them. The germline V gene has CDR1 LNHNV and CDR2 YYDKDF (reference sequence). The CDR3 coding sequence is TGTGCCACCAGCAGAGATGGCGGACTGAATAGCAATCAGCCCCAGCATTTT. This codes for CATSRDGGLNSNQPQHF.

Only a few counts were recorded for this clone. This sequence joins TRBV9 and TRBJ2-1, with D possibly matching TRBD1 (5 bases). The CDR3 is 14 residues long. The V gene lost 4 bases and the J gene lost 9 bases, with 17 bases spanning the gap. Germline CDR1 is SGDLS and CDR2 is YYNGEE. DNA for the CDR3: TGTGCCAGCAGCCCTTTAGACGTGGGGCTTGAGCAGTTCTTC. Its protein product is CASSPLDVGLEQFF. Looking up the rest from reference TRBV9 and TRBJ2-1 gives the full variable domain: DSGVTQTPKHLITATGQRVTLRCSPRSGDLSVYWYQQSLDQGLQFLIQYYNGEERAKGNILERFSAQQFPDLHSELNLSSLELGDSALYFCASSPLDVGLEQFFGPGTRLTVL.

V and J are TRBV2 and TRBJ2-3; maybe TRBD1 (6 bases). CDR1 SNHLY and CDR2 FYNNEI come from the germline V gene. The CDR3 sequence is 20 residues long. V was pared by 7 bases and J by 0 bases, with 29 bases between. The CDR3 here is CASKSSTKRQALGSTDTQYF. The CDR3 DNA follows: TGTGCCAGCAAAAGTTCCACAAAGCGACAGGCTCTTGGGAGCACAGATACGCAGTATTTT.

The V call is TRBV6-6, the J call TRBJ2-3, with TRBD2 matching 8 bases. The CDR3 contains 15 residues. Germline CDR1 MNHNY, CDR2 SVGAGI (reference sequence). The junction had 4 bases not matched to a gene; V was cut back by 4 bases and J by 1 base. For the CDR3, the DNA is TGTGCCAGCAGTTTCCCAGCGGGAGGCACAGATACGCAGTATTTT. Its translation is CASSFPAGGTDTQYF.

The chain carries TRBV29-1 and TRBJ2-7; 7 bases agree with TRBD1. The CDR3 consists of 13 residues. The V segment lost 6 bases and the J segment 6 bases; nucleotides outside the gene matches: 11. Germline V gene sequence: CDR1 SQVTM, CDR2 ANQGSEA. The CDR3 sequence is CSVDRANRGEQYF. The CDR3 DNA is TGCAGCGTCGACAGGGCCAATCGGGGCGAGCAGTACTTC.

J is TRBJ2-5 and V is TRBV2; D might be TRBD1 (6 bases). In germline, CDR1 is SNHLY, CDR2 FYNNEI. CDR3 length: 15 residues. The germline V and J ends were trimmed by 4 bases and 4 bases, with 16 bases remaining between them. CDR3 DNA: TGTGCCAGCAGTGGAGGACAGCAGAGTCGAGAGACCCAGTACTTC. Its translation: CASSGGQQSRETQYF.

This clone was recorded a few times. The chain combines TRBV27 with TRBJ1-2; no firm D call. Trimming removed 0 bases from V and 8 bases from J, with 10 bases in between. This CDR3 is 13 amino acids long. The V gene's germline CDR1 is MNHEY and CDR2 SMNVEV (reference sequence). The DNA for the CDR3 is TGTGCCAGCAGTTTATCGCACCTGGGAGGCTACACCTTC. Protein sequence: CASSLSHLGGYTF.

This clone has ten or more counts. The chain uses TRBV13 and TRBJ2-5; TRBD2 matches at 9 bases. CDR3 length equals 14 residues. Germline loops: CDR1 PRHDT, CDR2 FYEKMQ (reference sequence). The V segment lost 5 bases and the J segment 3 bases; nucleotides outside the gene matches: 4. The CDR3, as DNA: TGTGCCAGCAGCCCGATAGCGGGAGAAGAGACCCAGTACTTC. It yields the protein CASSPIAGEETQYF.

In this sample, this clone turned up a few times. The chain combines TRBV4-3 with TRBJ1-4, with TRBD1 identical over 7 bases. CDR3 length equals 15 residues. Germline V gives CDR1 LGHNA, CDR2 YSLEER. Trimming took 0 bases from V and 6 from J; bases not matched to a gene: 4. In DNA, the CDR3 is TGCGCCAGCAGCCAAGAGACAGGGAAAGATGAAAAACTGTTTTTT. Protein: CASSQETGKDEKLFF.

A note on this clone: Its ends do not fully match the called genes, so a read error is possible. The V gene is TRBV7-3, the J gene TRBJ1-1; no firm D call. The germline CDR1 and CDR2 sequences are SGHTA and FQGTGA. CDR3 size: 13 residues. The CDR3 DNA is TGTGCCAGCAGCCTAACCAGGACGACTGAAGCTTTCTTT. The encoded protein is CASSLTRTTEAFF.

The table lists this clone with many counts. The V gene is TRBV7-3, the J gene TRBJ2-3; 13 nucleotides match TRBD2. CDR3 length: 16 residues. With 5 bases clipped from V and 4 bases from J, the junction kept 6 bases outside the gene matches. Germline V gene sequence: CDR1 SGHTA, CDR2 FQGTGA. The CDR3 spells CASSPRTSGGADTQYF. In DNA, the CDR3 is TGTGCCAGCAGCCCACGGACTAGCGGGGGAGCAGATACGCAGTATTTT.

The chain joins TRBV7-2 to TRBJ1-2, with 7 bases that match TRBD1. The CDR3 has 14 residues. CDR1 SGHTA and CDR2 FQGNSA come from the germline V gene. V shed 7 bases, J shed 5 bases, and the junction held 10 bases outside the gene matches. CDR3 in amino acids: CASKRGQTEYGYTF. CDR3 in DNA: TGTGCCAGCAAAAGGGGACAGACCGAATATGGCTACACCTTC.

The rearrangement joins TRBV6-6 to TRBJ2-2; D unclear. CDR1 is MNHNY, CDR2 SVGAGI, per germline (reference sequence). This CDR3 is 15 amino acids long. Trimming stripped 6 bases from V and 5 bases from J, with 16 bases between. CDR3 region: CASRVKPGETGELFF. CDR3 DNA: TGTGCCAGCAGGGTTAAGCCAGGAGAGACCGGGGAGCTGTTTTTT.

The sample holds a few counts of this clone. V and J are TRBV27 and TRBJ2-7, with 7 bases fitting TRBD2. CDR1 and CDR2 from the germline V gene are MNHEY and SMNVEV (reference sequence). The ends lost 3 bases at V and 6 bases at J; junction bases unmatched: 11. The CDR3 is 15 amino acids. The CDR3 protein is CASSFRRGSSSEQYF. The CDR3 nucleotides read TGTGCCAGCAGTTTCAGGCGGGGGAGCAGCTCCGAGCAGTACTTC.

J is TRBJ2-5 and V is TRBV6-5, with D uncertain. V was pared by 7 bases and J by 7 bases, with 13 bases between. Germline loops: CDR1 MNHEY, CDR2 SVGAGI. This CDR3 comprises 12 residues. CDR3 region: CASTGTGGTQYF. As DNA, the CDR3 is TGTGCCAGCACCGGAACCGGTGGGACCCAGTACTTC.

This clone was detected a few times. In DNA, the CDR3 is TGTGCCAGCAGTGTCGAGCGGAAAATTAGCACAGATACGCAGTATTTT. Its protein is CASSVERKISTDTQYF. The chain links TRBV2 to TRBJ2-3; D may be TRBD2 (5 bases). Per germline, CDR1 SNHLY and CDR2 FYNNEI. Trimming pared 4 bases from V and 0 bases from J, leaving 14 bases between. This CDR3 has 16 amino acids.

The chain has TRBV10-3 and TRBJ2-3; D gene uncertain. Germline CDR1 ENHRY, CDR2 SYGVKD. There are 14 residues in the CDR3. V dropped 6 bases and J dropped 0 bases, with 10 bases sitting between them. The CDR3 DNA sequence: TGTGCCATCAGGGGAAGCATCAGCACAGATACGCAGTATTTT. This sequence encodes CAIRGSISTDTQYF.

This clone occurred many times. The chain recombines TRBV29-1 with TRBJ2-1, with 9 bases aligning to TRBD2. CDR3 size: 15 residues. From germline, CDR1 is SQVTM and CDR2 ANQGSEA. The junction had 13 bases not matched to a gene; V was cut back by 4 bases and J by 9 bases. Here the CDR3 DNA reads TGCAGCGTTGGGTTCCATGCGGGAGGGTACGGTGAGCAGTTCTTC. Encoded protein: CSVGFHAGGYGEQFF.

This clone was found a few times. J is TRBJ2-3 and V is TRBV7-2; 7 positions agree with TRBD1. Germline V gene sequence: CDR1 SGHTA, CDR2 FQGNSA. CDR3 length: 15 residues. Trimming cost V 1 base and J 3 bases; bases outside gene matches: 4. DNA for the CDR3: TGTGCCAGCAGCTTAGGTTTGACAGGGACAGATACGCAGTATTTT. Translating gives CASSLGLTGTDTQYF. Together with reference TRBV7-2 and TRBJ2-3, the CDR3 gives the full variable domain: GAGVSQSPSNKVTEKGKDVELRCDPISGHTALYWYRQSLGQGLEFLIYFQGNSAPDKSGLPSDRFSAERTGGSVSTLTIQRTQQEDSAVYLCASSLGLTGTDTQYFGPGTRLTVL.

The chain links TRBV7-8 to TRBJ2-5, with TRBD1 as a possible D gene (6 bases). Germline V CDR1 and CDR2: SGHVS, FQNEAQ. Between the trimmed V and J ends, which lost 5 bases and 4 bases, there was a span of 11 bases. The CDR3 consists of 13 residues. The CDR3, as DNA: TGTGCCAGCAGCCATTTCAGGGGAGAGACCCAGTACTTC. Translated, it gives CASSHFRGETQYF. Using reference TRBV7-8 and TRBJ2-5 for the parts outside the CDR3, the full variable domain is GAGVSQSPRYKVAKRGQDVALRCDPISGHVSLFWYQQALGQGPEFLTYFQNEAQLDKSGLPSDRFFAERPEGSVSTLKIQRTQQEDSAVYLCASSHFRGETQYFGPGTRLLVL.

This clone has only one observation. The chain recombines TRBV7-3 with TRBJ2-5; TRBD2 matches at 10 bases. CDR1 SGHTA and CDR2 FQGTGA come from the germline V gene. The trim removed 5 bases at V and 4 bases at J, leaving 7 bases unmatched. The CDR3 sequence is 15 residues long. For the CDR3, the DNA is TGTGCCAGCAGCCCCTCAGCGGGAGGGCCAGAGACCCAGTACTTC. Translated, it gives CASSPSAGGPETQYF.

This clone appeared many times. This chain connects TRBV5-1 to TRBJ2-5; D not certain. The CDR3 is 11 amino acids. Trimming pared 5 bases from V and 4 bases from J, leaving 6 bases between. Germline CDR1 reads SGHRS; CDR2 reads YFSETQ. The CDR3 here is CASSSRETQYF. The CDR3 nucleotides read TGCGCCAGCAGTTCCAGAGAGACCCAGTACTTC.

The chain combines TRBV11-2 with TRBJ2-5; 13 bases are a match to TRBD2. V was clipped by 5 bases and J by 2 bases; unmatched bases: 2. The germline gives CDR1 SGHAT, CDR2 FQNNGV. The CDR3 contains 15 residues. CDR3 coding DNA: TGTGCCAGCAGCAGACTAGCGGGAGGTCAAGAGACCCAGTACTTC. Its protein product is CASSRLAGGQETQYF.